These T cell receptor beta chains were read from a single sample in a study of graft-versus-host responses after intestinal transplantation. Sequenced by immunoSEQ multiplex PCR; TCRdb stores in-frame clones only, minus some. The sample lists some 88,000 clones; under 95% were seen once. Their antigens are not known. Sample: unstimulated CD8+ T cells sorted from spleen or lymph node cells, taken before intestinal transplant. The receptors were gathered from a human donor who received an intestinal transplant. CDR3s include the opening cysteine and the closing phenylalanine or tryptophan. The D gene is left open where the match is weak. Clone size is stated in some rows and not others, as once, few, many or a class when expanded.

J	D	V	size	CDR3	DNA
TRBJ1-1	NA	TRBV7-2	NA	CASSLVEGGPFEAFF	TGTGCCAGCAGCTTAGTTGAGGGCGGTCCCTTTGAAGCTTTCTTT
TRBJ2-7	NA	TRBV6-5	NA	CASSYRQESYEQYF	TGTGCCAGCAGTTACCGACAGGAGTCCTACGAGCAGTACTTC
TRBJ2-7	TRBD2	TRBV7-2	NA	CASSLGSLADAYEQYF	TGTGCCAGCAGCTTAGGGTCGCTAGCGGACGCCTACGAGCAGTACTTC
TRBJ2-7	NA	TRBV19	NA	CASSIFEGDYEQYF	TGTGCCAGTAGTATATTCGAAGGGGACTACGAGCAGTACTTC
TRBJ1-1	NA	TRBV5-5	NA	CASSFRLMNTEAFF	TGTGCCAGCAGCTTTCGACTGATGAACACTGAAGCTTTCTTT
TRBJ2-3	NA	TRBV6-5	NA	CASCSGTSTDTQYF	TGTGCCAGTTGTAGCGGAACTAGCACAGATACGCAGTATTTT
TRBJ1-2	NA	TRBV6-5	NA	CASSYQGQRYGYTF	TGTGCCAGCAGTTACCAAGGACAACGCTATGGCTACACCTTC
TRBJ2-7	TRBD1	TRBV7-9	NA	CATYSRTGYEQYF	TGTGCCACCTACTCTAGGACAGGTTACGAGCAGTACTTC
TRBJ1-1	TRBD1	TRBV27	once	CASSSTGMGNTEAFF	TGTGCCAGCAGCTCGACAGGGATGGGGAACACTGAAGCTTTCTTT
TRBJ2-1	NA	TRBV15	NA	CATSTTVRPSSYNEQFF	TGTGCCACCAGCACCACTGTCCGCCCAAGCTCCTACAATGAGCAGTTCTTC